This T cell receptor (beta chain) originates from a study of blood T cell repertoires in COVID-19. The overall study: The United States, Italy and Spain provided the acute and convalescent COVID-19 samples. PBMCs, B-cell-depleted T cells, or T cells were the source of the cDNA or gDNA that made up the material.

This clone was detected a few times. The sample carries other DNA sequences with the same CDR3. In the study's own analysis: Amplification of reference gene primers was used by the study to estimate nucleated cell counts. Sequencing used immunoSEQ multiplex PCR; TCRdb keeps in-frame clones, though not all of them. The V and J calls and clone size come from that table; D and trimming were worked out from the DNA. The data hold more than 150,000 clones, with about 87% observed a single time. V shed 0 bases and J shed 8 bases, with 13 bases lying between them. CDR3 length: 14 residues. Germline-derived CDR1 and CDR2 are MNHEY and SVGAGI.

The J gene is TRBJ1-2, the V gene TRBV6-5, with D possibly matching TRBD1 (6 bases). This receptor was identified in a man aged 35 to 55 with active or convalescent COVID-19. The sequencing input was peripheral blood. The CDR3: CASSYSSQGGGYTF. CDR3 sequence (DNA): TGTGCCAGCAGTTACTCATCACAGGGTGGCGGCTACACCTTC.